The clone carrying this T cell receptor (beta chain) was seen a few times. Its specificity is unknown. The CDR3 extends over 14 amino acids. The J segment lost 5 bases and the V segment lost 3 bases, leaving 5 bases of the junction unmatched. CDR1 and CDR2 from the germline V gene are SGHVS and FNYEAQ. Treatment reported: roughly nine-day PBMC culture with coronavirus spike peptide pools or control peptides (ViraFEST assay). Positive PCR dates covered March to December 2020, before US Alpha, Beta and Delta variants. This entry belongs to a study of vaccination and CD4 T cells after COVID-19. Study-level background: SARS-CoV-2, HCoV-NL63, HCoV-OC43 and HCoV-229E supplied the overlapping spike peptides used to stimulate cells.

Cultured CD4+ T-cell DNA underwent Oncomine TCR Beta short-read sequencing. The template was genomic DNA from cultured CD4+ T cells. TCRdb itself ran the PCR reads through MiXCR, one entry per CDR3 protein. This sample yields tens of thousands of distinct CDR3 sequences, of which around 45% are seen a single time; under 15% belongs to the top ten. The TCR was taken from a human donor who had recovered from COVID-19. The sequencing sample was made of CD4+ T cells from blood, cultured in vitro. V gene TRBV7-6 combines with J gene TRBJ2-5; 8 bases match TRBD2. The CDR3, as DNA: TGTGCCAGCAGCTTTTACGGGGGGGTCGAGACCCAGTACTTC. Translated, it gives CASSFYGGVETQYF.